This T cell receptor (beta chain) is from a study of CD8 T cells in Susac syndrome. RNA totalling roughly 0.5 to 1 ug underwent reverse transcription with random hexamers. The CDR3 of TCR beta was amplified by immunoSEQ multiplex PCR across 54 Vbeta and 13 Jbeta. MiXCR was run by TCRdb on the immunoSEQ multiplex PCR reads, yielding one entry per CDR3 protein. The data show over 130,000 distinct CDR3 sequences, with approximately 95% seen just once and around 0.12% held by the top ten. Germline CDR1 LGHDT, CDR2 YNNKEL (reference sequence). V dropped 3 bases and J dropped 8; count of bases not matched to a gene: 9. The CDR3 spans 16 residues. Each multiple sclerosis control was a treatment-naive patient with relapsing-remitting disease that was either stable or active.

The receptor comes from a human donor with multiple sclerosis. The chain combines TRBV3-1 with TRBJ1-6, with 8 bases matching TRBD1. Input material: CD4+ T cells from PBMCs. CDR3 residues: CASSHLGQGGDSPLHF. The CDR3 nucleotides are TGTGCCAGCAGCCACCTAGGACAGGGTGGCGATTCACCCCTCCACTTT.